The 21 T cell receptor beta chains below come from one sample, sequenced in a study of blood T cell repertoires in COVID-19. Sequencing was performed with immunoSEQ multiplex PCR; in TCRdb, only in-frame clones are kept and a portion is missing. The sample has roughly 440,000 clones; approximately 88% are singletons. The sequencing sample was made of peripheral blood. The receptors here all came from a woman aged 45 to 65 with COVID-19, enrolled during active disease.

The CDR3 loop is CAWSAGSLGQAIYSGANVLTF. DNA for the CDR3: TGTGCCTGGAGTGCGGGGAGCCTCGGACAGGCGATTTACTCTGGGGCCAACGTCCTGACTTTC. The V and J genes are TRBV30 and TRBJ2-6; 7 nucleotides align to TRBD1. The CDR3 extends over 21 amino acids. Germline V gene lookup returns CDR1 GTSNPN and CDR2 SVGIG (reference sequence). The V segment lost 1 base and the J segment 0 bases; nucleotides outside the gene matches: 18.

This chain links TRBV29-1 with TRBJ2-7; the D is unclear. CDR1 and CDR2 (germline): SQVTM, ANQGSEA. This CDR3 contains 12 residues. Trimming cost V 3 bases and J 1 base, with 7 bases left between them. Here the CDR3 DNA reads TGCAGCGTTGAGCTACAGTCCTACGAGCAGTACTTC. Translation: CSVELQSYEQYF.

This clone was seen once. The V call is TRBV28, the J call TRBJ1-2; TRBD1 aligns across 9 bases. The CDR3 loop spans 18 amino acids. Looked up from germline, CDR1 is MDHEN and CDR2 is SYDVKM. The V gene end was trimmed by 4 bases and the J gene end by 1 base; junction bases not matched to a gene: 13. The DNA of the CDR3 is TGTGCCAGCAGTTCCCCCCGGGACAGGGACCGGGTTAACTATGGCTACACCTTC. Amino acid sequence: CASSSPRDRDRVNYGYTF.

The rearrangement joins TRBV2 to TRBJ2-3, with D perhaps TRBD2 (6 bases). Germline-derived CDR1 and CDR2 are SNHLY and FYNNEI. V gave up 0 bases and J gave up 3 bases, with 7 bases separating them. This CDR3 has 14 amino acids. CDR3 DNA: TGTGCCAGCAGTGAAGCGGGGGGAACAGATACGCAGTATTTT. The encoded protein is CASSEAGGTDTQYF.

This clone was detected only once. The CDR3 reads CASSRGLAASTDTQYF. The CDR3 region has the DNA TGCGCCAGCAGCCGAGGACTAGCGGCTAGCACAGATACGCAGTATTTT. The chain uses TRBV4-1 and TRBJ2-3; 10 bases map to TRBD2. Germline trimming cut 4 bases from V and 0 bases from J; bases unmatched to any gene: 4. The CDR3 contains 16 residues. Germline V CDR1 and CDR2: MGHRA, YSYEKL.

The chain couples TRBV19 to TRBJ2-1, with 9 bases identical to TRBD1. The ends lost 0 bases at V and 7 bases at J; junction bases unmatched: 1. CDR1 and CDR2 from the germline V gene are LNHDA and SQIVND (reference sequence). The CDR3 consists of 14 residues. The CDR3 sequence: CASSIDGTGNEQFF. The CDR3 DNA follows: TGTGCCAGTAGTATAGATGGGACAGGGAATGAGCAGTTCTTC.

The chain links TRBV15 to TRBJ2-7; D is uncertain. Germline V lookup: CDR1 LNHNV, CDR2 YYDKDF (reference sequence). The V end was cut by 0 bases, the J end by 3 bases, with 12 bases between. The length of the CDR3 is 15 residues. The CDR3 loop reads CATSRDSPNGYEQYF. The CDR3 nucleotides read TGTGCCACCAGCAGAGATTCACCGAACGGCTACGAGCAGTACTTC.

CDR3: CASSLSPLAGGLGADTQYF. In DNA form, the CDR3 reads TGTGCCAGCAGCCTCAGTCCTCTAGCGGGGGGCCTTGGGGCAGATACGCAGTATTTT. The chain uses TRBV3-1 (or the pseudogene TRBV3-2) and TRBJ2-3, with 11 bases aligning to TRBD2. This CDR3 contains 19 residues. Germline V gene data show CDR1 as LGHDT and CDR2 as YNNKEL (reference sequence). The junction had 16 bases not matched to a gene; V was cut back by 4 bases and J by 4 bases.

This clone was recorded a few times. The rearrangement links TRBV4-1 to TRBJ1-4, with D maybe TRBD1 (5 bases). The CDR3 totals 14 residues. Germline CDR1 reads MGHRA; CDR2 reads YSYEKL. V was cut by 1 base and J by 7 bases, with 10 bases left in between. CDR3 residues: CASSQAGKSEKLFF. The DNA of the CDR3 is TGCGCCAGCAGCCAAGCAGGGAAGAGTGAAAAACTGTTTTTT.

The rearrangement links TRBV2 to TRBJ1-2, with D tentatively TRBD1 (5 bases). The V and J ends lost 6 bases and 5 bases respectively, with 16 bases between them. Germline V gene sequence: CDR1 SNHLY, CDR2 FYNNEI. The CDR3 covers 14 residues. In nucleotides, the CDR3 is TGTGCCAGCAGAGGTCCAGGGATAGGGTATGGCTACACCTTC. As protein: CASRGPGIGYGYTF. Using reference TRBV2 and TRBJ1-2 for the parts outside the CDR3, the full variable domain is EPEVTQTPSHQVTQMGQEVILRCVPISNHLYFYWYRQILGQKVEFLVSFYNNEISEKSEIFDDQFSVERPDGSNFTLKIRSTKLEDSAMYFCASRGPGIGYGYTFGSGTRLTVV.

The V call is TRBV12-3 or TRBV12-4, the J call TRBJ2-1; TRBD2 is a possible D gene (5 bases). The CDR3 loop spans 13 amino acids. With 5 bases removed from V and 8 bases from J, the gap between germline ends came to 13 bases. CDR3 sequence reads: CASSPMARDEQFF. CDR3 coding DNA: TGTGCCAGCAGTCCCATGGCGAGGGATGAGCAGTTCTTC.

This chain joins TRBV4-1 and TRBJ1-5, with D tentatively TRBD1 (5 bases). The CDR3 consists of 15 residues. Per germline, CDR1 MGHRA and CDR2 YSYEKL. Deletions cut 3 bases from V and 5 bases from J, with 14 bases between. The CDR3 is CASSQPRDSDQPQHF. The DNA of the CDR3 is TGCGCCAGCAGCCAGCCCAGGGATTCGGATCAGCCCCAGCATTTT.

The rearrangement joins TRBV6-5 to TRBJ2-6; no firm D call. Trimming pared 8 bases from V and 2 bases from J, leaving 7 bases between. Per the germline V gene, CDR1 is MNHEY and CDR2 is SVGAGI. The CDR3 covers 13 residues. The CDR3 bases are TGTGCCAGCGAGGTTCCTGGGGCCAACGTCCTGACTTTC. Residues: CASEVPGANVLTF.

The rearrangement uses TRBV4-1 and TRBJ2-7; a weak D match, TRBD2 (6 bases). Trimming stripped 4 bases from V and 3 bases from J, with 22 bases between. The CDR3 has 17 amino acids. The germline CDR1 and CDR2 sequences are MGHRA and YSYEKL. The CDR3 DNA reads TGCGCCAGCAGCCCCCTAGGGGCCTATGGGGGGTACTACGAGCAGTACTTC. It yields the protein CASSPLGAYGGYYEQYF.

This clone was seen once. This chain connects TRBV7-3 to TRBJ1-1; tentative D call: TRBD1 (5 bases). This CDR3 spans 14 amino acids. CDR1 is SGHTA, CDR2 FQGTGA, per germline. Trimming removed 1 base from V and 4 bases from J, with 10 bases in between. DNA for the CDR3: TGTGCCAGCAGCTTAAGCGTCGGGGGCACTGAAGCTTTCTTT. Residues: CASSLSVGGTEAFF.

The chain recombines TRBV18 with TRBJ1-3, with a possible D match to TRBD1 (5 bases). Trimming took 4 bases from V and 2 from J, leaving 15 bases between them. CDR1 is KGHSH and CDR2 is LQKENI in the germline V gene. CDR3 length: 16 residues. The CDR3 coding sequence is TGTGCCAGCTCACGAGCCGGGACGGGGGCTGGAAACACCATATATTTT. This sequence encodes CASSRAGTGAGNTIYF.

The rearrangement links TRBV24-1 to TRBJ1-1; weak D call: TRBD1 (5 bases). Trimming pared 6 bases from V and 5 bases from J, leaving 21 bases between. This CDR3 spans 16 amino acids. Germline CDR1 KGHDR, CDR2 SFDVKD. The CDR3: CATSMGLGGIVTEAFF. Here the CDR3 DNA reads TGTGCCACCAGTATGGGCCTCGGGGGGATCGTGACTGAAGCTTTCTTT.

This chain links TRBV7-9 with TRBJ1-1; 9 bases match TRBD1. V shed 5 bases and J 4 bases; nucleotides not matched to a gene: 8. There are 15 residues in the CDR3. Germline values: CDR1 SEHNR, CDR2 FQNEAQ (reference sequence). CDR3: CASSRGTGLITEAFF. CDR3 bases: TGTGCCAGCAGCCGAGGGACAGGGCTGATCACTGAAGCTTTCTTT.

The CDR3 nucleotides are TGTGCCAGCAGTCCGGGGGTCTCGGGTGGCTACACCTTC. Its translation: CASSPGVSGGYTF. V and J are TRBV27 and TRBJ1-2; perhaps TRBD1 as D (5 bases). The CDR3 has 13 amino acids. The germline CDR1 and CDR2 sequences are MNHEY and SMNVEV (reference sequence). V lost 5 bases and J 7 bases, leaving 14 bases between the germline ends.

J is TRBJ2-7 and V is TRBV5-5; unclear D gene. V lost 2 bases to trimming and J lost 4 bases, with 16 bases between them. Germline CDR1 reads SGHKS; CDR2 reads YYEKEE (reference sequence). The CDR3 sequence is 15 residues long. CDR3 sequence: CASSFLLGSFYEQYF. Written as DNA, the CDR3 is TGTGCCAGCAGCTTTCTCCTCGGTTCGTTTTACGAGCAGTACTTC.

The V and J genes are TRBV5-1 and TRBJ2-3; D is perhaps TRBD2 (5 bases). CDR3 size: 15 residues. Germline values: CDR1 SGHRS, CDR2 YFSETQ. V shed 3 bases and J shed 1 base, with 12 bases lying between them. The CDR3 DNA sequence: TGCGCCAGCAGCTCGGGAATGACTCGCACAGATACGCAGTATTTT. Encoded protein: CASSSGMTRTDTQYF.